This T cell receptor (beta chain) originates from a study of T cells in localized non-small cell lung cancer (dated by TCRdb to the early 2020s). In terms of the full investigation: The study examined T cell repertoires in hundreds of patients with early-stage NSCLC and compared tumors with uninvolved tumor-adjacent lungs. The cohort comprised around 240 treatment-naïve NSCLC patients with resected, localized lung tumors. The mean age of the NSCLC patients was around 67 years, with 120 to 150 men and about a hundred women.

TCR beta CDR3 regions were sequenced from DNA using the immunoSEQ Assay. The study's processing was this. T cell density was computed as TCR beta template counts normalized to usable DNA estimated by amplifying housekeeping genes. The preseqR package was used to estimate richness by extrapolating to 400,000 templates for PBMC samples and to 120,000 templates for tissue samples. Clonality was defined by subtracting Pielou's evenness from one. To identify tissue-enriched TCRs, differential abundance testing was run on productive amino-acid clonotypes with a minimum total count of 5 and an alpha of 0.1. The Jaccard Index and the Morisita Overlap Index were used to measure how much the repertoires overlapped between compartments. GLIPH clustered TCR beta CDR3s with public tetramer-defined viral CDR3s; viral motifs required at least three viral sequences plus V-gene enrichment. The clones in this table, taken by TCRdb from immuneACCESS, are in-frame only. Not every clone is retained; where verified, under half of the shortfall comes from an unresolved V gene, and the cause of the rest is unknown. The V and J calls and the clone size are those of that table, but D and trimming were determined from the DNA. The sample records 7,500 to 10,000 clones, about 44% of which are singletons. The ten largest clones capture about 4.1% of the sample.

Spanning cysteine to phenylalanine, the CDR3 consists of 13 amino acids. The kept DNA is CDR3 alone, 39 bases in frame from the first base. The CDR1 and CDR2 encoded by the germline V gene (reference sequence) are LNHDA and SQIVND. What the work shows at the level of the full study, not this receptor alone: Because the study design was exploratory, TCR variables were selected using unadjusted p-values without false-discovery rate correction. Higher blood T cell density associated with longer overall survival, while higher adjacent-lung clonality associated with shorter survival. Because multi-region sequencing of the tumors was not done, intratumor heterogeneity could not be ruled out. Uninvolved tumor-adjacent lung showed the highest T cell clonality, higher than tumor, which suggests more focused antigenic responses in the uninvolved tumor-adjacent lung. A median of around 60 of the top 100 tumor clones turned up in the paired uninvolved adjacent lung, and some 28 of those clones also ranked among the top 100 of that same adjacent lung.

Points on this clone: Its cognate antigen has yet to be identified. The germline gene is not matched at one end of the junction; a read error may be the cause.

The sequences come from lymph node tissue, collected before any cancer treatment. The chain is assembled from TRBV19 and TRBJ1-4, and 7 junctional nucleotides match TRBD1. This receptor was identified in a woman aged 35 to 70 with stage I lung adenocarcinoma. For the CDR3, the sequence is CTSNGQDHEKLFF. The nucleotide sequence is TGTACCAGTAATGGACAGGACCACGAAAAACTGTTTTTT.